These 26 T cell receptor beta chains came from one sample sequenced in a study of blood T cell repertoires in COVID-19 (dated by TCRdb to 2020 to 2022). Library preparation was by the immunoSEQ multiplex PCR assay. This immuneACCESS table, as held by TCRdb, lists in-frame sequences with V and J called but not all clones. Of the missing ones, under half trace to an unresolved V gene in checked studies; the others have no known cause. This sample lists over 120,000 clones; around 85% were detected once. Of the sample, around 3.1% is held by the ten largest clones. The source material was peripheral blood. These receptors all come from a woman of 80 years or more with acute or convalescent COVID-19.

The chain uses TRBV12-5 and TRBJ1-3; D not certain. Germline V gives CDR1 LGHNT, CDR2 FRNRAP. The CDR3 extends over 14 amino acids. V was trimmed by 2 bases and J by 4 bases, leaving 9 bases between them. The CDR3 is CASGLTAAGNTIYF. The CDR3 DNA follows: TGTGCTAGTGGTTTGACAGCAGCAGGAAACACCATATATTTT.

This clone turned up a few times. The V gene is TRBV2, the J gene TRBJ1-1, with 9 bases matching TRBD1. This CDR3 is 14 amino acids long. After removal of 1 base from V and 5 bases from J, the junction contained 2 bases not matched to a gene. The germline V gene encodes CDR1 SNHLY and CDR2 FYNNEI. CDR3 residues: CASSEVTGGTEAFF. The CDR3 bases are TGTGCCAGCAGTGAAGTGACAGGGGGTACTGAAGCTTTCTTT.

The chain uses TRBV2 and TRBJ1-6; 7 bases fit TRBD1. Germline V lookup: CDR1 SNHLY, CDR2 FYNNEI. The CDR3 contains 14 residues. The V and J ends lost 7 bases and 5 bases, in that order; junction bases with no gene match: 5. CDR3 protein: CASMVQGNNSPLHF. CDR3 in DNA: TGTGCCAGCATGGTACAGGGGAATAATTCACCCCTCCACTTT.

This rearrangement joins TRBV10-2 to TRBJ2-7, with 10 bases lining up with TRBD1. The ends lost 8 bases at V and 1 base at J; junction bases unmatched: 8. Germline CDR1 and CDR2: WSHSY and SAAADI. The CDR3 is 15 residues long. As DNA, the CDR3 is TGCGCCAGCTCAAGGGACAGGGGATCTTCCTACGAGCAGTACTTC. It is translated as CASSRDRGSSYEQYF.

The chain links TRBV28 to TRBJ1-4, with 7 bases lining up with TRBD1. CDR3 length: 15 residues. Germline trimming cut 5 bases from V and 8 bases from J; bases unmatched to any gene: 11. Germline CDR1 MDHEN, CDR2 SYDVKM. The CDR3 protein is CASSPRQGFDEKLFF. The CDR3 nucleotides are TGTGCCAGCAGTCCCCGACAGGGTTTTGACGAAAAACTGTTTTTT.

This clone came up once. The J gene is TRBJ2-5, the V gene TRBV9; TRBD2 matches 13 bases. CDR3 length equals 16 residues. The junction had 8 bases not matched to a gene; V was cut back by 4 bases and J by 5 bases. Germline values: CDR1 SGDLS, CDR2 YYNGEE. The CDR3 DNA reads TGTGCCAGCAGCCCAACTAGCGGGGGGGCCTGGGAGACCCAGTACTTC. Amino acid sequence: CASSPTSGGAWETQYF.

This chain uses TRBV6-5 with TRBJ1-1; 10 bases align to TRBD1. V lost 5 bases and J lost 7; bases outside the gene matches: 7. The CDR3 runs 14 residues. CDR1 and CDR2 from the germline V gene are MNHEY and SVGAGI. The CDR3 region has the DNA TGTGCCAGCAGTACCGGACAGGGGGAAAATGAAGCTTTCTTT. Amino acids: CASSTGQGENEAFF.

This clone has only a few counts. This chain uses TRBV19 with TRBJ1-3; a weak D match, TRBD1 (6 bases). Germline CDR1 LNHDA, CDR2 SQIVND (reference sequence). V lost 6 bases to trimming and J lost 0 bases, with 15 bases between them. The CDR3 extends over 16 amino acids. CDR3 loop: CASRSPGQSSGNTIYF. The CDR3 region has the DNA TGTGCCAGTAGAAGTCCGGGACAAAGCTCTGGAAACACCATATATTTT.

V gene TRBV28 combines with J gene TRBJ2-5, with TRBD2 as a possible D gene (5 bases). The CDR3 contains 15 residues. Germline V gene sequence: CDR1 MDHEN, CDR2 SYDVKM. Trimming left V 6 bases short and J 4 bases short, with 18 bases between. The CDR3 bases are TGTGCCAGCAGCCTTAAGGAGGAGCGCGGAGAGACCCAGTACTTC. Its translation: CASSLKEERGETQYF.

This CDR3 is CASSPDRDTDTQYF. The CDR3 DNA reads as TGTGCCAGCAGCCCGGACAGAGACACAGATACGCAGTATTTT. The V call is TRBV5-4, the J call TRBJ2-3, with a tentative D call TRBD1 (6 bases). The CDR3 sequence is 14 residues long. V was cut by 4 bases and J by 2 bases, with 11 bases left in between. Germline CDR1 is SGHNT and CDR2 is YYREEE (reference sequence). The full variable domain, its missing parts supplied by reference TRBV5-4 and TRBJ2-3, is ETGVTQSPTHLIKTRGQQVTLRCSSQSGHNTVSWYQQALGQGPQFIFQYYREEENGRGNFPPRFSGLQFPNYSSELNVNALELDDSALYLCASSPDRDTDTQYFGPGTRLTVL.

The chain uses TRBV29-1 and TRBJ1-1; D is uncertain. V lost 3 bases, J lost 8 bases, and 10 bases lay in between. The CDR3 loop spans 11 amino acids. From germline, CDR1 is SQVTM and CDR2 ANQGSEA. CDR3 in amino acids: CSVEGPGEAFF. The CDR3 nucleotides read TGCAGCGTTGAGGGCCCGGGGGAAGCTTTCTTT.

The chain combines TRBV9 with TRBJ1-3, with 8 bases fitting TRBD1. Germline assignment: CDR1 SGDLS and CDR2 YYNGEE. V gave up 2 bases and J gave up 4 bases; unmatched junction bases: 5. This CDR3 has 15 amino acids. The CDR3 protein is CASSVGTGPGNTIYF. Here the CDR3 DNA reads TGTGCCAGCAGCGTCGGGACAGGACCAGGAAACACCATATATTTT.

The chain combines TRBV10-3 with TRBJ2-7; tentatively, D is TRBD1 (7 bases). Germline CDR1 is ENHRY and CDR2 is SYGVKD. V gave up 3 bases and J gave up 7 bases, with 10 bases separating them. The CDR3 totals 12 residues. The DNA for the CDR3 is TGTGCCATCAGTGAACAGGGGAGGGAGCAGTACTTC. Protein: CAISEQGREQYF.

The chain carries TRBV4-2 and TRBJ1-6; tentative D call: TRBD1 (5 bases). Germline V gives CDR1 LGHNA, CDR2 YNFKEQ. The CDR3 runs to 17 residues. V dropped 0 bases and J dropped 7 bases, with 16 bases sitting between them. The CDR3 sequence: CASSQEDPRSGNSPLHF. Written as DNA, the CDR3 is TGTGCCAGCAGCCAAGAGGACCCCCGATCAGGGAATTCACCCCTCCACTTT.

The V call is TRBV3-1 (or the pseudogene TRBV3-2), the J call TRBJ1-2, with 7 bases aligning to TRBD1. This CDR3 contains 14 residues. The germline V gene encodes CDR1 LGHDT and CDR2 YNNKEL (reference sequence). V trimming: 5 bases; J trimming: 1 base; junction bases outside the gene matches: 4. This CDR3 is CASSDDRVNYGYTF. The CDR3 region has the DNA TGTGCCAGCAGCGACGACAGGGTTAACTATGGCTACACCTTC.

This chain links TRBV7-9 with TRBJ2-1, with 8 bases aligning to TRBD1. Germline lookup yields CDR1 SEHNR and CDR2 FQNEAQ (reference sequence). J lost 4 bases, V lost 4 bases, and 12 bases had no gene match. The CDR3 spans 17 residues. CDR3 region: CASSSGLEDRAYNEQFF. The CDR3 DNA is TGTGCCAGCAGCTCGGGTCTAGAGGACAGGGCTTACAATGAGCAGTTCTTC.

The chain links TRBV7-2 to TRBJ1-2; D unresolved. The V gene's germline CDR1 is SGHTA and CDR2 FQGNSA. This CDR3 region has 12 residues. V lost 1 base, J lost 6 bases, and 6 bases lay in between. The CDR3 reads CASSLVHDGYTF. The CDR3 DNA sequence: TGTGCCAGCAGCTTAGTACATGATGGCTACACCTTC.

In its sample, this clone was seen once. The chain uses TRBV19 and TRBJ2-7, with D perhaps TRBD1 (6 bases). The germline V gene has CDR1 LNHDA and CDR2 SQIVND (reference sequence). The V gene lost 4 bases and the J gene lost 1 base, with 17 bases spanning the gap. The CDR3 extends over 16 amino acids. The CDR3 region has the DNA TGTGCCAGTAGTAGCCGGTCCCAGGGGACATCCTACGAGCAGTACTTC. Its protein product is CASSSRSQGTSYEQYF.

This sequence joins TRBV2 and TRBJ2-7; D is uncertain. There are 12 residues in the CDR3. Germline V lookup: CDR1 SNHLY, CDR2 FYNNEI. V lost 6 bases and J 0 bases, leaving 6 bases between the germline ends. CDR3 nucleotides: TGTGCCAGCAGCCTGAGCTCCTACGAGCAGTACTTC. This codes for CASSLSSYEQYF.

This clone was seen more than once but under ten times. V is TRBV27 and J is TRBJ2-7; possibly TRBD1 for D (5 bases). Per germline, CDR1 MNHEY and CDR2 SMNVEV (reference sequence). This CDR3 has 11 residues. V was shortened by 4 bases and J by 5 bases, with 6 bases between the two germline ends. The CDR3 DNA sequence: TGTGCCAGCAGTTGGGGCCACGAGCAGTACTTC. Its translation: CASSWGHEQYF.

This clone showed up just a few times. The V gene is TRBV7-8, the J gene TRBJ1-2; TRBD1 is a possible D gene (5 bases). Germline loops: CDR1 SGHVS, CDR2 FQNEAQ. This CDR3 region has 15 residues. The V gene lost 5 bases and the J gene lost 5 bases, with 18 bases spanning the gap. CDR3 bases: TGTGCCAGCAGCCCCAGGCGGGGCGCCGGATATGGCTACACCTTC. It codes for CASSPRRGAGYGYTF.

The J gene is TRBJ1-6, the V gene TRBV7-6; perhaps TRBD1 as D (5 bases). This CDR3 region has 15 residues. The ends were cut back, 1 base at V and 9 bases at J, with 13 bases in the middle. CDR1 and CDR2 from the germline V gene are SGHVS and FNYEAQ. The CDR3 DNA is TGTGCCAGCAGCTTAGGTCAGGGATCAGGTTCACCCCTCCACTTT. Translating it yields CASSLGQGSGSPLHF.

The V gene is TRBV5-1, the J gene TRBJ2-1; the D is unclear. Germline-derived CDR1 and CDR2 are SGHRS and YFSETQ. Trimming left V 0 bases short and J 6 bases short, with 10 bases between. CDR3 length equals 14 residues. The CDR3 is CASSLAGGTNEQFF. DNA of the CDR3: TGCGCCAGCAGCTTGGCGGGTGGCACCAATGAGCAGTTCTTC.

The V gene is TRBV10-2, the J gene TRBJ1-1, with 7 bases matching TRBD1. V was pared by 6 bases and J by 7 bases, with 14 bases of the junction left unmatched. This CDR3 comprises 15 residues. The germline V gene has CDR1 WSHSY and CDR2 SAAADI. The DNA of the CDR3 is TGCGCCAGCAGCGGACTAAACACAGGGGCGGTTGAAGCTTTCTTT. Amino acid sequence: CASSGLNTGAVEAFF.

This sequence joins TRBV7-2 and TRBJ2-2; 7 bases agree with TRBD2. The V gene's germline CDR1 is SGHTA and CDR2 FQGNSA. J lost 8 bases, V lost 5 bases, and 14 bases had no gene match. This CDR3 spans 16 amino acids. CDR3 sequence (DNA): TGTGCCAGCAGCCCCCATGCGGGGGACCCACCAGGGGAGCTGTTTTTT. As protein: CASSPHAGDPPGELFF.

On this clone: An end of the junction does not agree with germline; a read error may underlie this. The genes are TRBV7-3 and TRBJ2-5; 7 nucleotides agree with TRBD1. Germline V gene lookup returns CDR1 SGHTA and CDR2 FQGTGA. The CDR3 is made up of 13 amino acids. CDR3 sequence reads: CASSRGGSETRYF. The CDR3 region has the DNA TGTGCCAGCAGCCGAGGGGGCAGCGAGACCCGGTACTTC.